These 31 T cell receptor beta chains were all obtained from the same sample, sequenced in a study of regulatory and conventional T cells in RAG deficiency. The table came from immunoSEQ multiplex PCR; TCRdb's copy has only in-frame clones and leaves some out. Of some 20,000 clones listed, approximately 86% are singletons. Regulatory T cells were sorted from blood as CD4+ CD25-high CD127-low cells. These data were also filed under a second study, of regulatory T cells. As that study records: Primers: 52 TRBV forward and 13 TRBJ reverse.

The source material was Tregs sorted from blood. The source is a human donor in good health.

V is TRBV5-4 and J is TRBJ2-7; maybe TRBD2 (6 bases). This CDR3 has 14 amino acids. Germline V gene lookup returns CDR1 SGHNT and CDR2 YYREEE (reference sequence). Trimming took off 6 bases at V and 2 bases at J, with 15 bases between the two ends. Here the CDR3 DNA reads TGTGCCAGCACCCATCACGGGGGTACCTACGAGCAGTACTTC. Encoded protein: CASTHHGGTYEQYF.

This clone appeared once. The chain recombines TRBV7-2 with TRBJ2-7; 11 bases line up with TRBD2. CDR3 length equals 17 residues. Germline CDR1 is SGHTA and CDR2 is FQGNSA. V shed 1 base, J shed 0 bases, and the junction held 5 bases outside the gene matches. The DNA for the CDR3 is TGTGCCAGCAGCTTAGGACTAGCGGGGAGGATCTCCTACGAGCAGTACTTC. This translates into CASSLGLAGRISYEQYF.

The sample holds one count of this clone. In nucleotides, the CDR3 is TGTGCCACCGGGGATAATCAGCCCCAGCATTTT. Encoded protein: CATGDNQPQHF. The chain combines TRBV9 with TRBJ1-5; D gene unclear. CDR1 and CDR2 from the germline V gene are SGDLS and YYNGEE. The CDR3 covers 11 residues. Trimming stripped 9 bases from V and 4 bases from J, with 8 bases between. The whole variable domain, remainder taken from reference TRBV9 and TRBJ1-5, is DSGVTQTPKHLITATGQRVTLRCSPRSGDLSVYWYQQSLDQGLQFLIQYYNGEERAKGNILERFSAQQFPDLHSELNLSSLELGDSALYFCATGDNQPQHFGDGTRLSIL.

The chain employs TRBV5-1 and TRBJ2-5; D is perhaps TRBD1 or TRBD2 (5 bases each). The CDR3 length is 14 residues. Trimming removed 4 bases at V and 1 base at J, with 11 bases between. Looked up from germline, CDR1 is SGHRS and CDR2 is YFSETQ. In nucleotides, the CDR3 is TGCGCCAGCAGCGGGGGAACCGTCCAAGAGACCCAGTACTTC. As protein: CASSGGTVQETQYF.

The chain uses TRBV11-2 and TRBJ1-2; 8 nucleotides line up with TRBD1. Germline V gene sequence: CDR1 SGHAT, CDR2 FQNNGV. This CDR3 comprises 16 residues. V gave up 5 bases and J gave up 7 bases; unmatched junction bases: 15. The CDR3 sequence is CASSQWRGQGAGGYTF. The DNA of the CDR3 is TGTGCCAGCAGCCAATGGCGGGGGCAGGGGGCTGGTGGCTACACCTTC. The full variable domain, with the rest looked up from reference TRBV11-2 and TRBJ1-2, is EAGVAQSPRYKIIEKRQSVAFWCNPISGHATLYWYQQILGQGPKLLIQFQNNGVVDDSQLPKDRFSAERLKGVDSTLKIQPAKLEDSAVYLCASSQWRGQGAGGYTFGSGTRLTVV.

The rearrangement joins TRBV4-1 to TRBJ1-1; D not resolved. The CDR3 totals 16 residues. Trimming removed 1 base at V and 1 base at J, with 13 bases between. Germline V lookup: CDR1 MGHRA, CDR2 YSYEKL. The CDR3 bases are TGCGCCAGCAGCCAAGCTGACTTACTTGGGAACACTGAAGCTTTCTTT. This translates into CASSQADLLGNTEAFF.

This sequence joins TRBV2 and TRBJ2-5; 7 bases match TRBD1. In germline, CDR1 is SNHLY, CDR2 FYNNEI. With 5 bases clipped from V and 6 bases from J, the junction kept 6 bases outside the gene matches. CDR3 length equals 13 residues. CDR3 bases: TGTGCCAGCAGTATAGACAGGGTCCAGACCCAGTACTTC. This translates into CASSIDRVQTQYF.

This clone has more than one count but fewer than ten. J is TRBJ1-2 and V is TRBV5-1, with 8 bases fitting TRBD1. J lost 2 bases, V lost 1 base, and 4 bases had no gene match. Germline assignment: CDR1 SGHRS and CDR2 YFSETQ. This CDR3 is 15 amino acids long. The CDR3 sequence is CASSLNPGGNYGYTF. The CDR3 bases are TGCGCCAGCAGCTTGAACCCAGGGGGCAACTATGGCTACACCTTC.

This clone has a handful of counts. The chain recombines TRBV9 with TRBJ2-5, with D possibly called TRBD1 or TRBD2 (6 bases each). The germline V and J ends were trimmed by 3 bases and 0 bases, with 18 bases remaining between them. This CDR3 is 17 amino acids long. CDR1 is SGDLS, CDR2 YYNGEE, per germline. The CDR3 region is CASSALLAGGDQETQYF. As DNA, the CDR3 is TGTGCCAGCAGCGCATTATTAGCCGGGGGCGACCAAGAGACCCAGTACTTC. The whole variable domain, filled in from reference TRBV9 and TRBJ2-5, reads DSGVTQTPKHLITATGQRVTLRCSPRSGDLSVYWYQQSLDQGLQFLIQYYNGEERAKGNILERFSAQQFPDLHSELNLSSLELGDSALYFCASSALLAGGDQETQYFGPGTRLLVL.

The chain employs TRBV6-1 and TRBJ2-7, with TRBD2 identical over 9 bases. This CDR3 spans 15 amino acids. Germline trimming cut 6 bases from V and 0 bases from J; bases unmatched to any gene: 6. Germline loops: CDR1 MNHNS, CDR2 SASEGT. The CDR3 nucleotides read TGTGCCAGCAGCGGCGGGAGGGGGGGCTCCTACGAGCAGTACTTC. Residues: CASSGGRGGSYEQYF.

This chain connects TRBV9 to TRBJ2-5; no reliable D call. The CDR3 extends over 15 amino acids. Germline V CDR1 and CDR2: SGDLS, YYNGEE. Trimming took off 0 bases at V and 4 bases at J, with 13 bases between the two ends. The chain's CDR3 is CASSVAVGLGETQYF. CDR3 DNA: TGTGCCAGCAGCGTAGCTGTGGGATTGGGAGAGACCCAGTACTTC.

The rearrangement links TRBV28 to TRBJ1-2, with 7 nucleotides matching TRBD1. The CDR3 has 14 amino acids. With V trimmed by 3 bases and J by 4 bases, 5 bases remained unmatched. CDR1 and CDR2 (germline): MDHEN, SYDVKM. The CDR3 here is CASSFPGQSYGYTF. CDR3 in DNA: TGTGCCAGCAGTTTCCCGGGACAGAGCTATGGCTACACCTTC.

CDR3 DNA: TGTGCCAGCAGCAATATCCGAGGGGGGATCGGGGAGCTGTTTTTT. Protein product: CASSNIRGGIGELFF. The chain uses TRBV27 and TRBJ2-2; D could derive from TRBD1 or TRBD2 (6 bases each). Trimming pared 6 bases from V and 7 bases from J, leaving 18 bases between. The CDR3 is 15 residues long. The germline gives CDR1 MNHEY, CDR2 SMNVEV (reference sequence).

The CDR3, as DNA: TGTGCCAGCAGCGTAGTGGCTAGCGGGGGGGCCGAGCAGTTCTTC. Amino acid sequence: CASSVVASGGAEQFF. The chain couples TRBV9 to TRBJ2-1, with 12 bases identical to TRBD2. Germline assignment: CDR1 SGDLS and CDR2 YYNGEE. The junction had 5 bases not matched to a gene; V was cut back by 0 bases and J by 10 bases. The CDR3 contains 15 residues.

The chain links TRBV10-3 to TRBJ1-2, with D possibly matching TRBD1 (6 bases). There are 13 residues in the CDR3. Germline CDR1 is ENHRY and CDR2 is SYGVKD. With 6 bases removed from V and 7 bases from J, the gap between germline ends came to 15 bases. CDR3 sequence (DNA): TGTGCCATCAGGGAACAGGGATGGTTTGGCTACACCTTC. Translating it yields CAIREQGWFGYTF.

J is TRBJ2-7 and V is TRBV7-2, with TRBD2 as a possible D gene (5 bases). The CDR3 extends over 13 amino acids. Germline-derived CDR1 and CDR2 are SGHTA and FQGNSA. V dropped 1 base and J dropped 9 bases, with 13 bases sitting between them. CDR3 region: CASSLVRAGSQYF. CDR3 coding DNA: TGTGCCAGCAGCTTAGTGCGTGCGGGTTCGCAGTACTTC.

CDR3 protein: CASMGYGSGANVLTF. In DNA, the CDR3 is TGTGCCAGTATGGGATACGGCTCTGGGGCCAACGTCCTGACTTTC. The chain uses TRBV19 and TRBJ2-6; D call uncertain. CDR3 length: 15 amino acids. Between the trimmed V and J ends, which lost 7 bases and 0 bases, there was a span of 10 bases. CDR1 and CDR2 from the germline V gene are LNHDA and SQIVND (reference sequence).

The chain links TRBV10-2 to TRBJ2-4; 9 bases agree with TRBD1. The CDR3 is made up of 14 amino acids. V was pared by 6 bases and J by 7 bases, with 7 bases of the junction left unmatched. The germline gives CDR1 WSHSY, CDR2 SAAADI. Written as DNA, the CDR3 is TGCGCCAGCAGCCGGGACAGGGAGGGGAACATTCAGTACTTC. It yields the protein CASSRDREGNIQYF.

The chain couples TRBV6-1 to TRBJ2-7, with 9 bases that match TRBD1. CDR3 length: 14 amino acids. Trimming at V came to 6 bases and at J to 4 bases, leaving 7 bases not matched to a gene. In germline, CDR1 is MNHNS, CDR2 SASEGT. The CDR3 loop reads CASRAPGQGYEQYF. Written as DNA, the CDR3 is TGTGCCAGCAGGGCGCCGGGACAGGGATACGAGCAGTACTTC.

The V call is TRBV30, the J call TRBJ1-1; 7 nucleotides agree with TRBD1. With 3 bases clipped from V and 6 bases from J, the junction kept 7 bases outside the gene matches. Germline V gene sequence: CDR1 GTSNPN, CDR2 SVGIG (reference sequence). The length of the CDR3 is 13 residues. The CDR3 region is CAWSEQGKSEAFF. DNA for the CDR3: TGTGCCTGGAGCGAACAGGGGAAGTCTGAAGCTTTCTTT.

This chain's CDR3 is CASSSGYSYGYTF. The CDR3 region has the DNA TGTGCCAGCAGTTCAGGGTACAGCTATGGCTACACCTTC. This chain links TRBV6-5 with TRBJ1-2, with D possibly TRBD1 on 5 matching bases. The CDR3 contains 13 residues. V was shortened by 4 bases and J by 4 bases, with 10 bases between the two germline ends. CDR1 and CDR2 from the germline V gene are MNHEY and SVGAGI.

The CDR3 here is CASSYRDRGAGGYTF. Here the CDR3 DNA reads TGCGCCAGCAGCTACCGGGACAGGGGAGCGGGTGGCTACACCTTC. This chain uses TRBV5-1 with TRBJ1-2; 10 bases align to TRBD1. The V gene end was trimmed by 3 bases and the J gene end by 7 bases; junction bases not matched to a gene: 9. Germline V CDR1 and CDR2: SGHRS, YFSETQ. The CDR3 extends over 15 amino acids.

V is TRBV7-9 and J is TRBJ1-6, with D perhaps matching TRBD1 (5 bases). V lost 5 bases and J lost 10, with 15 bases in between. Germline values: CDR1 SEHNR, CDR2 FQNEAQ (reference sequence). The CDR3 contains 14 residues. CDR3 protein: CASSTDTLGSPLHF. CDR3 sequence (DNA): TGTGCCAGCAGCACGGACACTCTGGGGTCACCCCTCCACTTT. The full variable domain, rest sourced from reference TRBV7-9 and TRBJ1-6, is DTGVSQNPRHKITKRGQNVTFRCDPISEHNRLYWYRQTLGQGPEFLTYFQNEAQLEKSRLLSDRFSAERPKGSFSTLEIQRTEQGDSAMYLCASSTDTLGSPLHFGNGTRLTVT.

The V and J genes are TRBV28 and TRBJ1-5, with D tentatively TRBD1 (5 bases). Trimming removed 4 bases at V and 3 bases at J, with 13 bases between. There are 15 residues in the CDR3. Germline V gene data show CDR1 as MDHEN and CDR2 as SYDVKM. The CDR3 reads CASSSPGGDNQPQHF. The CDR3 DNA reads as TGTGCCAGCAGTTCCCCTGGGGGGGACAATCAGCCCCAGCATTTT.

The rearrangement uses TRBV19 and TRBJ1-5, with D uncertain. V was clipped by 8 bases and J by 0 bases, with 14 bases between them. The germline CDR1 and CDR2 sequences are LNHDA and SQIVND (reference sequence). The CDR3 sequence is 15 residues long. This CDR3 is CASLTGPYSNQPQHF. Here the CDR3 DNA reads TGTGCCAGTCTCACGGGTCCGTATAGCAATCAGCCCCAGCATTTT.

This clone was picked up a small number of times. This sequence joins TRBV19 and TRBJ1-6, with TRBD1 as a possible D gene (5 bases). This CDR3 spans 12 amino acids. Germline lookup yields CDR1 LNHDA and CDR2 SQIVND (reference sequence). Between the trimmed V and J ends, which lost 3 bases and 9 bases, there was a span of 6 bases. The CDR3 nucleotides are TGTGCCAGTAGTATGACAGTTTCACCCCTCCACTTT. Protein product: CASSMTVSPLHF.

The sample holds one count of this clone. The rearrangement joins TRBV5-4 to TRBJ1-2; D unclear. Per the germline V gene, CDR1 is SGHNT and CDR2 is YYREEE (reference sequence). Trimming shortened V by 0 bases and J by 4 bases, and 13 bases separated the two germline ends. The CDR3 is 15 amino acids. CDR3 DNA: TGTGCCAGCAGCTTGGCTGGTGGCAGTTCCTATGGCTACACCTTC. It is translated as CASSLAGGSSYGYTF.

The chain employs TRBV5-1 and TRBJ1-1; no definite D call. This CDR3 has 13 residues. CDR1 SGHRS and CDR2 YFSETQ come from the germline V gene. Trimming took off 2 bases at V and 2 bases at J, with 7 bases between the two ends. CDR3 sequence (DNA): TGCGCCAGCAGCTTTGCCACTAACACTGAAGCTTTCTTT. Amino acids: CASSFATNTEAFF. The full variable domain, rest sourced from reference TRBV5-1 and TRBJ1-1, is KAGVTQTPRYLIKTRGQQVTLSCSPISGHRSVSWYQQTPGQGLQFLFEYFSETQRNKGNFPGRFSGRQFSNSRSEMNVSTLELGDSALYLCASSFATNTEAFFGQGTRLTVV.

CDR3 nucleotide sequence: TGTGCCAGCAGTTACTCGATTAGGGGGCATGGAGATACGCAGTATTTT. Translating it yields CASSYSIRGHGDTQYF. The chain uses TRBV6-6 and TRBJ2-3; 7 bases agree with TRBD1. Per germline, CDR1 MNHNY and CDR2 SVGAGI (reference sequence). V trimming: 0 bases; J trimming: 5 bases; junction bases outside the gene matches: 8. The CDR3 loop spans 16 amino acids.

The gene calls are TRBV2 and TRBJ2-1; 9 nucleotides match TRBD2. V trimming: 8 bases; J trimming: 1 base; junction bases outside the gene matches: 6. The germline CDR1 and CDR2 sequences are SNHLY and FYNNEI. This CDR3 has 15 amino acids. DNA of the CDR3: TGTGCCAGCCTACCTAGCGGGATATCCTACAATGAGCAGTTCTTC. Residues: CASLPSGISYNEQFF.

The chain combines TRBV19 with TRBJ2-3; D is ambiguous. The CDR3 length is 15 residues. Per the germline V gene, CDR1 is LNHDA and CDR2 is SQIVND (reference sequence). Trimming took 2 bases from V and 4 from J, leaving 13 bases between them. Written as DNA, the CDR3 is TGTGCCAGTAGTATAAACCTGGGTGGATCAGATACGCAGTATTTT. This gives the protein CASSINLGGSDTQYF.